Described below is a single T cell receptor beta chain sequence and its context. The antigen remains undetermined. CDR1 is MNHEY and CDR2 is SMNVEV in the germline V gene (reference sequence). The CDR3 is 16 residues long. V lost 6 bases, J lost 1 base, and 19 bases lay in between. PCR primers comprised 60 Vbeta and 13 Jbeta primers. Repertoires were generated with immunoSEQ multiplex PCR, while TCRdb's copy carries only in-frame clones and drops some. Of about 130,000 clones listed, approximately 81% were seen once; the top ten hold 5.5% to 8.5%. This sample stems from a study of cytomegalovirus exposure and HLA in healthy donors. Broader study findings: According to a later analysis, donors in an Asian-associated ancestry cluster reportedly had fewer N-insertions than the approximately 620-donor mean. Some TCR beta chains (roughly 150 of them) were listed as cytomegalovirus-associated. Data from an earlier analysis indicated that most TCR beta V segments were productive either about 87% or about 30% of the time.

The receptor comes from a male donor in good health and CMV-seronegative. The sequencing sample was made of PBMCs. The rearrangement links TRBV27 to TRBJ2-7; a possible D gene is TRBD1 (6 bases). Written as DNA, the CDR3 is TGTGCCAGCAGCCTGACCGCAGGGGAAAAATCCTACGAGCAGTACTTC. Translation gives CASSLTAGEKSYEQYF.